Reported below is one TCR beta chain. Its specificity is not known. This sample was taken from a study of shared clonotypes between healthy human individuals. Findings and limits, study-wide: Between a few donors, naive CD4 clonotypes were shared at a level of approximately 5%.

Sequencing used immunoSEQ multiplex PCR; TCRdb keeps in-frame clones, though not all of them. There are roughly 120,000 clones in the sample; about two thirds occur only once, and approximately 25% lies in the top ten. This CDR3 spans 15 amino acids. Germline V gene lookup returns CDR1 SGHRS and CDR2 YFSETQ. V was shortened by 0 bases and J by 8 bases, with 14 bases between the two germline ends. The sequence was collected from a woman aged 25 to 39 in good health. The V and J genes are TRBV5-1 and TRBJ1-4; weak D call: TRBD1 (5 bases). Sequencing was done on a sample of memory CD8+ T cells sorted from blood. The subset is: CD45RO+ cells pooled with CCR7-negative TemRA cells. The CDR3 bases are TGCGCCAGCAGCTTGGCCCCGGGGGAGGTGGAAAAACTGTTTTTT. The encoded protein is CASSLAPGEVEKLFF.